The 19 T cell receptor beta chains below were found in one sample sequenced in a study of CD8 T cells in Susac syndrome. RNA amounts of about 0.5 to 1 ug underwent reverse transcription with random hexamers. TCRdb independently ran MiXCR on the immunoSEQ multiplex PCR reads; one entry per CDR3 protein. The sample holds 150,000 to 200,000 distinct CDR3 sequences, around 94% seen once. Sequencing was carried out using CD4+ T cells from PBMCs. The receptor set was obtained from a human donor in good health.

This clonotype was observed a single time. V is TRBV28 and J is TRBJ2-1; perhaps TRBD2 as D (7 bases). This CDR3 has 16 amino acids. Germline CDR1 reads MDHEN; CDR2 reads SYDVKM. Trimming took off 6 bases at V and 6 bases at J, with 21 bases between the two ends. As DNA, the CDR3 is TGTGCCAGCAGAACGACGGGGGGCGGCGGGGTCAATGAGCAGTTCTTC. Its translation: CASRTTGGGGVNEQFF.

The rearrangement uses TRBV12-3 or TRBV12-4 and TRBJ1-4; maybe TRBD1 (5 bases). This CDR3 region has 14 residues. V dropped 0 bases and J dropped 3 bases, with 5 bases sitting between them. The CDR3 nucleotides are TGTGCCAGCAGTTTAGCGGGGCCTAATGAAAAACTGTTTTTT. As protein: CASSLAGPNEKLFF.

This chain uses TRBV5-1 with TRBJ1-2; D ambiguous. This CDR3 region has 13 residues. V lost 1 base and J 4 bases, leaving 8 bases between the germline ends. CDR1 and CDR2 (germline): SGHRS, YFSETQ. This CDR3 reads CASSLTETYGYTF. The CDR3 DNA is TGCGCCAGCAGCTTGACGGAAACCTATGGCTACACCTTC.

The chain links TRBV12-5 to TRBJ1-5; D uncertain. CDR3 length: 12 residues. Germline V CDR1 and CDR2: LGHNT, FRNRAP. Trimming left V 2 bases short and J 7 bases short, with 6 bases between. CDR3: CASGLMGQPQHF. DNA for the CDR3: TGTGCTAGTGGTTTGATGGGGCAGCCCCAGCATTTT.

The CDR3 spells CSAGTGVQYF. CDR3 sequence (DNA): TGCAGCGCTGGGACAGGGGTACAGTATTTT. The rearrangement joins TRBV29-1 to TRBJ2-3; 10 positions agree with TRBD1. V lost 7 bases, J lost 12 bases, and 4 bases stayed unmatched. The CDR3 length is 10 residues. Germline V gives CDR1 SQVTM, CDR2 ANQGSEA.

CDR3 sequence (DNA): TGCGCCAGCAGCCAAGATTCACAGGTTTATGGCTACACCTTC. Its translation is CASSQDSQVYGYTF. This chain uses TRBV4-3 with TRBJ1-2; D is possibly TRBD1 (5 bases). Trimming cost V 0 bases and J 5 bases, with 10 bases left between them. The CDR3 length is 14 residues. Germline values: CDR1 LGHNA, CDR2 YSLEER.

The chain carries TRBV4-1 and TRBJ2-2; perhaps TRBD1 as D (6 bases). Germline assignment: CDR1 MGHRA and CDR2 YSYEKL. V lost 2 bases to trimming and J lost 1 base, with 11 bases between them. The CDR3 is made up of 16 amino acids. CDR3 amino acids: CASSQSGALNTGELFF. In nucleotides, the CDR3 is TGCGCCAGCAGCCAATCAGGGGCTCTGAACACCGGGGAGCTGTTTTTT.

The V call is TRBV3-1, the J call TRBJ1-2; 8 nucleotides agree with TRBD1. Germline CDR1 is LGHDT and CDR2 is YNNKEL (reference sequence). The trim removed 1 base at V and 6 bases at J, leaving 4 bases unmatched. CDR3 length: 14 amino acids. CDR3 loop: CASSQVQGADGYTF. CDR3 bases: TGTGCCAGCAGCCAAGTTCAGGGGGCGGATGGCTACACCTTC.

This chain links TRBV11-2 with TRBJ2-7, with a possible D match to TRBD1 (5 bases). Trimming removed 2 bases from V and 4 bases from J, with 15 bases in between. Germline CDR1 reads SGHAT; CDR2 reads FQNNGV. The CDR3 extends over 15 amino acids. The CDR3: CASSLLVGRSYEQYF. In DNA form, the CDR3 reads TGTGCCAGCAGCTTATTAGTGGGGCGATCTTACGAGCAGTACTTC.

The chain carries TRBV5-4 and TRBJ2-3; 9 bases agree with TRBD2. V shed 5 bases and J 5 bases; nucleotides not matched to a gene: 6. The CDR3 consists of 14 residues. Germline lookup yields CDR1 SGHNT and CDR2 YYREEE (reference sequence). CDR3 nucleotide sequence: TGTGCCAGCAGATTTAGCGGGGGCCGAGATACGCAGTATTTT. Protein: CASRFSGGRDTQYF.

The chain links TRBV4-2 to TRBJ1-4; D remains unclear. Germline CDR1 is LGHNA and CDR2 is YNFKEQ. Trimming took off 0 bases at V and 2 bases at J, with 7 bases between the two ends. The CDR3 covers 15 residues. The CDR3 protein is CASSQDRETNEKLFF. CDR3 nucleotides: TGTGCCAGCAGCCAAGATCGGGAGACTAATGAAAAACTGTTTTTT.

The chain has TRBV6-2 or TRBV6-3 and TRBJ2-1; a possible D gene is TRBD1 (6 bases). The CDR3 is made up of 13 amino acids. Germline CDR1 reads MNHEY; CDR2 reads SVGEGT. Trimming cost V 0 bases and J 7 bases, with 7 bases left between them. The CDR3, as DNA: TGTGCCAGCAGTTACTCACAGGGAAATGAGCAGTTCTTC. The encoded protein is CASSYSQGNEQFF.

V and J are TRBV29-1 and TRBJ2-3; 12 nucleotides line up with TRBD2. The CDR3 is 15 residues long. J gave up 0 bases and V 4 bases, and 2 bases lay outside the gene matches. CDR1 SQVTM and CDR2 ANQGSEA come from the germline V gene. The CDR3 DNA sequence: TGCAGCGTTGGACTAGCGGGGGCAAGCACAGATACGCAGTATTTT. As protein: CSVGLAGASTDTQYF.

J is TRBJ1-6 and V is TRBV2, with 11 bases identical to TRBD1. V dropped 6 bases and J dropped 10; count of bases not matched to a gene: 8. Germline V lookup: CDR1 SNHLY, CDR2 FYNNEI. The CDR3 consists of 15 residues. CDR3 in amino acids: CASSVWTGGVSPLHF. CDR3 nucleotides: TGTGCCAGCAGCGTCTGGACAGGGGGCGTCTCACCCCTCCACTTT.

The V and J genes are TRBV27 and TRBJ2-5, with 7 bases matching TRBD2. CDR1 and CDR2 from the germline V gene are MNHEY and SMNVEV (reference sequence). This CDR3 comprises 15 residues. V was clipped by 3 bases and J by 7 bases; unmatched bases: 11. In DNA form, the CDR3 reads TGTGCCAGCAGTTTGTCCCCAGGACTAGGTGGGACCCAGTACTTC. It is translated as CASSLSPGLGGTQYF.

J is TRBJ1-6 and V is TRBV5-4; 7 bases are a match to TRBD1. This CDR3 has 14 residues. V shed 4 bases and J 7 bases; nucleotides not matched to a gene: 5. Germline loops: CDR1 SGHNT, CDR2 YYREEE (reference sequence). The CDR3 coding sequence is TGTGCCAGCAGCCGTTCGACAGGGAATTCACCCCTCCACTTT. Protein: CASSRSTGNSPLHF.

The V gene is TRBV7-2, the J gene TRBJ2-7; tentatively, D is TRBD1 (6 bases). CDR1 SGHTA and CDR2 FQGNSA come from the germline V gene. This CDR3 is 14 amino acids long. Between the trimmed V and J ends, which lost 1 base and 2 bases, there was a span of 9 bases. The CDR3 here is CASSLEQGPYEQYF. The CDR3 DNA follows: TGTGCCAGCAGCTTAGAACAGGGACCCTACGAGCAGTACTTC.

This CDR3 is CASSRDSHYNEQFF. The CDR3 DNA is TGTGCCAGCAGTAGGGACAGCCACTACAATGAGCAGTTCTTC. This chain joins TRBV6-2 or TRBV6-3 and TRBJ2-1; 7 nucleotides line up with TRBD1. The CDR3 spans 14 residues. Trimming cost V 5 bases and J 3 bases; bases outside gene matches: 4. Germline CDR1 is MNHEY and CDR2 is SVGEGT.

This chain connects TRBV5-4 to TRBJ2-5, with D hard to call. Trimming took off 0 bases at V and 5 bases at J, with 14 bases between the two ends. The germline gives CDR1 SGHNT, CDR2 YYREEE (reference sequence). This CDR3 has 15 amino acids. The CDR3 nucleotides are TGTGCCAGCAGCTTGGAGCCTAGTCGGAAGGAGACCCAGTACTTC. Translating gives CASSLEPSRKETQYF.